The 3 T cell receptor beta chains given below trace back to one sample, sequenced in a study of blood T cell repertoires in COVID-19. Assay: immunoSEQ multiplex PCR; the TCRdb copy retains only in-frame clones and omits some. The sample contains fewer than 150,000 clones, over 75% of which appear only once. Specimen: peripheral blood. Receptors were obtained from a woman in her fifties or sixties with acute or convalescent COVID-19.

A remark on this clone: Other DNA sequences of this sample code for an identical CDR3. The gene calls are TRBV5-5 and TRBJ2-7; D is undetermined. The germline V gene encodes CDR1 SGHKS and CDR2 YYEKEE (reference sequence). V dropped 0 bases and J dropped 0 bases, with 4 bases sitting between them. CDR3 length equals 13 residues. Here the CDR3 DNA reads TGTGCCAGCAGCTTGGAGAGCTCCTACGAGCAGTACGTC. This encodes CASSLESSYEQYV.

CDR3 DNA sequence: TGTGCCACCGGGAGTCCTGCGGGAGGGTCTTCCTACGAGCAGTACTTC. Amino acids: CATGSPAGGSSYEQYF. The V call is TRBV15, the J call TRBJ2-7; 9 nucleotides agree with TRBD2. The CDR3 is made up of 16 amino acids. Trimming cost V 8 bases and J 1 base; bases outside gene matches: 12. The germline gives CDR1 LNHNV, CDR2 YYDKDF (reference sequence). Drawing the rest from reference TRBV15 and TRBJ2-7, the complete variable domain is DAMVIQNPRYQVTQFGKPVTLSCSQTLNHNVMYWYQQKSSQAPKLLFHYYDKDFNNEADTPDNFQSRRPNTSFCFLDIRSPGLGDTAMYLCATGSPAGGSSYEQYFGPGTRLTVT.

J is TRBJ2-2 and V is TRBV7-3; D possibly corresponds to TRBD2 (6 bases). The CDR3 is made up of 17 amino acids. Per germline, CDR1 SGHTA and CDR2 FQGTGA. The ends were cut back, 0 bases at V and 0 bases at J, with 11 bases in the middle. The CDR3 loop reads CASSLTWRAANTGELFF. The CDR3 DNA follows: TGTGCCAGCAGCTTAACATGGAGGGCCGCGAACACCGGGGAGCTGTTTTTT.